The T cell receptor (beta chain) described here comes from a study of graft-versus-host responses after intestinal transplantation. With respect to this clone: Its antigen remains unknown.

General study points: Marrow from the recipient contained GvH clones, some of which had appeared first in ileum or blood.

Data came from immunoSEQ multiplex PCR; TCRdb stores just in-frame clones and leaves some out. The sample lists over 100,000 clones, about 95% occurring once. The CDR3 spans 13 residues. V was shortened by 3 bases and J by 4 bases, with 7 bases between the two germline ends. Germline V lookup: CDR1 MNHEY, CDR2 SMNVEV (reference sequence). The sequencing used unstimulated CD8+ T cells sorted from spleen or lymph node cells, collected before intestinal transplant. V gene TRBV27 combines with J gene TRBJ2-1; no firm D call. The clonotype comes from a human donor who received an intestinal transplant. The CDR3 reads CASSFATYNEQFF. The DNA of the CDR3 is TGTGCCAGCAGTTTTGCGACTTACAATGAGCAGTTCTTC.